These 15 T cell receptor beta chains were sequenced from one sample in a study of CD8+ T cells in alopecia areata. Treatment described: oral pan-JAK inhibitor, 5-10 mg twice daily. cDNA serving as the sequencing template came from extracted, reverse transcribed RNA. Profiled with immunoSEQ multiplex PCR; TCRdb holds only in-frame clones, not every one. Counted here are some 220,000 clones, around three fifths occurring once; the ten biggest clones make up roughly 1.4%. The source was CD4+ T cells sorted from blood, collected at week 4, from a patient treated with tofacitinib. The receptors were gathered from a human donor with alopecia areata.

This clone was seen ten or more times. The CDR3 reads CASSEQAGTYNEQFF. The CDR3 nucleotides read TGTGCCAGCAGTGAACAAGCGGGGACCTACAATGAGCAGTTCTTC. This rearrangement joins TRBV6-1 to TRBJ2-1; 7 nucleotides match TRBD2. Germline V gene lookup returns CDR1 MNHNS and CDR2 SASEGT. CDR3 length equals 15 residues. Trimming took 2 bases from V and 2 from J; bases not matched to a gene: 3.

The chain uses TRBV29-1 and TRBJ1-1; no firm D call. Germline V lookup: CDR1 SQVTM, CDR2 ANQGSEA. The CDR3 consists of 13 residues. Trimming removed 6 bases at V and 0 bases at J, with 11 bases between. The CDR3 here is CSVRSNMNTEAFF. For the CDR3, the DNA is TGCAGCGTCCGCAGCAACATGAACACTGAAGCTTTCTTT.

V usage is TRBV14 and J usage is TRBJ2-2; D is ambiguous. This CDR3 region has 13 residues. CDR1 and CDR2 from the germline V gene are SGHDN and FVKESK. The germline V and J ends were trimmed by 2 bases and 6 bases, with 7 bases remaining between them. CDR3 nucleotides: TGTGCCAGCAGCCAATATGGAGCCGGGGAGCTGTTTTTT. It translates to CASSQYGAGELFF.

The chain uses TRBV9 and TRBJ2-5; D unclear. The DNA matches TRBJ2-7 better at its end, which makes the J call doubtful. Germline assignment: CDR1 SGDLS and CDR2 YYNGEE. The CDR3 spans 15 residues. The DNA for the CDR3 is TGTGCCAGCAGCGTAGAGTACGGGCTGATCTACGAGCAGTACTTC. Protein: CASSVEYGLIYEQYF.

The chain joins TRBV27 to TRBJ1-1; D is perhaps TRBD1 (6 bases). The CDR3 totals 15 residues. The V gene lost 6 bases and the J gene lost 5 bases, with 19 bases spanning the gap. In germline, CDR1 is MNHEY, CDR2 SMNVEV (reference sequence). DNA of the CDR3: TGTGCCAGCAGCCCCGAGCCTACAGGGATGACTGAAGCTTTCTTT. This codes for CASSPEPTGMTEAFF.

This clone occurred a few times. The gene calls are TRBV7-9 and TRBJ2-7; D possibly corresponds to TRBD1 (5 bases). Trimming took off 1 base at V and 7 bases at J, with 11 bases between the two ends. This CDR3 contains 13 residues. Per germline, CDR1 SEHNR and CDR2 FQNEAQ (reference sequence). CDR3 protein: CASSLDAAGEQYF. Here the CDR3 DNA reads TGTGCCAGCAGCTTAGATGCGGCAGGGGAGCAGTACTTC.

The chain couples TRBV18 to TRBJ2-7, with D possibly being TRBD2 (6 bases). Trimming removed 1 base from V and 0 bases from J, with 13 bases in between. The CDR3 sequence is 16 residues long. Germline CDR1 and CDR2: KGHSH and LQKENI. The CDR3 is CASSPLGGDFSYEQYF. DNA for the CDR3: TGTGCCAGCTCACCACTAGGAGGGGACTTCTCCTACGAGCAGTACTTC. The complete variable domain, with remaining parts taken from reference TRBV18 and TRBJ2-7, reads NAGVMQNPRHLVRRRGQEARLRCSPMKGHSHVYWYRQLPEEGLKFMVYLQKENIIDESGMPKERFSAEFPKEGPSILRIQQVVRGDSAAYFCASSPLGGDFSYEQYFGPGTRLTVT.

This rearrangement joins TRBV30 to TRBJ2-6; unclear D gene. With 5 bases removed from V and 2 bases from J, the gap between germline ends came to 7 bases. The CDR3 sequence is 13 residues long. Germline CDR1 GTSNPN, CDR2 SVGIG (reference sequence). CDR3 protein: CAWGGPGANVLTF. CDR3 sequence (DNA): TGTGCCTGGGGTGGACCTGGGGCCAACGTCCTGACTTTC.

Of note for this clone: This sample also contains other DNA sequences that code for the same CDR3. The genes are TRBV7-2 and TRBJ2-3; no reliable D call. From germline, CDR1 is SGHTA and CDR2 FQGNSA. The CDR3 spans 11 residues. The V end was cut by 5 bases, the J end by 5 bases, with 5 bases between. The CDR3 loop reads CASSLLDTQYF. The CDR3 nucleotides are TGTGCCAGCAGCCTGTTAGATACGCAGTATTTT.

The chain combines TRBV9 with TRBJ2-1; 9 bases fit TRBD2. J gave up 9 bases and V 3 bases, and 10 bases lay outside the gene matches. CDR3 length: 15 residues. Looked up from germline, CDR1 is SGDLS and CDR2 is YYNGEE. DNA for the CDR3: TGTGCCAGCAGCGCTCGGAGCGGGGGGCCGAGTGAGCAGTTCTTC. Protein sequence: CASSARSGGPSEQFF.

The chain recombines TRBV4-3 with TRBJ2-3, with no clear D. Deletions cut 1 base from V and 6 bases from J, with 8 bases between. The CDR3 has 13 amino acids. Germline assignment: CDR1 LGHNA and CDR2 YSLEER. Written as DNA, the CDR3 is TGCGCCAGCAGCCAAGGCTCGTTCGATACGCAGTATTTT. Translating it yields CASSQGSFDTQYF.

The chain links TRBV2 to TRBJ2-5, with D tentatively TRBD2 (5 bases). Trimming took off 7 bases at V and 7 bases at J, with 16 bases between the two ends. The CDR3 sequence is 13 residues long. The germline gives CDR1 SNHLY, CDR2 FYNNEI. CDR3 amino acids: CASTKEAKGTQYF. CDR3 DNA sequence: TGTGCCAGCACGAAGGAGGCCAAGGGGACCCAGTACTTC.

The chain recombines TRBV7-3 with TRBJ2-1; 8 bases are a match to TRBD2. This CDR3 is 14 amino acids long. In germline, CDR1 is SGHTA, CDR2 FQGTGA. V dropped 5 bases and J dropped 9; count of bases not matched to a gene: 9. In nucleotides, the CDR3 is TGTGCCAGCAGCCAGGGACTAGGAGGGGGTGAGCAGTTCTTC. Translated, it gives CASSQGLGGGEQFF.

The chain has TRBV29-1 and TRBJ2-3; 7 positions match TRBD1. The germline CDR1 and CDR2 sequences are SQVTM and ANQGSEA. V lost 0 bases and J lost 0; bases outside the gene matches: 15. The length of the CDR3 is 19 residues. The CDR3 DNA is TGCAGCGTTGAAGACGGGACAGACACGTTGTCGTCTAGCACAGATACGCAGTATTTT. Amino acids: CSVEDGTDTLSSSTDTQYF.

This chain connects TRBV30 to TRBJ1-6, with a tentative D call TRBD1 (5 bases). CDR3 size: 13 residues. V was shortened by 4 bases and J by 4 bases, with 8 bases between the two germline ends. Germline lookup yields CDR1 GTSNPN and CDR2 SVGIG (reference sequence). This chain's CDR3 is CAWTGDYNSPLHF. The CDR3 DNA is TGTGCCTGGACGGGGGATTATAATTCACCCCTCCACTTT.